These T cell receptor beta chains were read from a single sample in a study of blood T cell repertoires in COVID-19. Assay: immunoSEQ multiplex PCR; the TCRdb copy retains only in-frame clones and omits some. Of roughly 330,000 clones listed, 87% are singletons. Sample: PBMCs or T cells enriched from blood (not recorded which). The source of these receptors is a woman in her thirties who had recovered from COVID-19. Each CDR3 is given with its conserved first and last residue. D genes are given only for firm matches. Size is stated for part of the rows, as once, few or many counts, or as a class when the clone is expanded.

TRBJ2-1 TRBV5-1 . TRBD2 TGCGCCAGCAGCACCTTAGCGGGGGACAATGAGCAGTTCTTC CASSTLAGDNEQFF
TRBJ2-7 TRBV11-3 once . TGTGCCAGCAGCCCGGGACATCTTGGGCACGAGCAGTACTTC CASSPGHLGHEQYF
TRBJ1-1 TRBV7-5 . . TGTGTCAGAAGCGGACGACAGGGAGGCACTGAAGCTTTCTTT CVRSGRQGGTEAFF
TRBJ2-1 TRBV5-1 . . TGCGCCAGCAGCTTGGAAACGGGAGATAATGAGCAGTTCTTC CASSLETGDNEQFF
TRBJ1-2 TRBV19 . TRBD1 TGTGCCAGTAGCCCAGGGGGCCCCTTAACCTATGGCTACACCTTC CASSPGGPLTYGYTF
TRBJ2-3 TRBV18 . . TGTGCCAGCTCTGCGGATCGCACAGATACGCAGTATTTT CASSADRTDTQYF
TRBJ2-3 TRBV28 once TRBD1 TGTGCCAGCAGTCTTCGGACAGGGGCCGCCTCAGATACGCAGTATTTT CASSLRTGAASDTQYF
TRBJ1-6 TRBV4-3 . . TGCGCCAGCAGCCAAATCCAGGGGCCCCGGGATTCACCCCTCCACTTT CASSQIQGPRDSPLHF
TRBJ1-6 TRBV9 . . TGTGCCAGCAGCGTGGGGGGATCATATAATTCACCCCTCCACTTT CASSVGGSYNSPLHF
TRBJ1-2 TRBV4-3 . TRBD1 TGCGCCAGCAGTCCTGACGGGACAGGGGACGGGCATGGCTACACCTTC CASSPDGTGDGHGYTF
TRBJ1-1 TRBV28 . . TGTGCCAGCAGTTTACTCGGGGGGCTCAGGAACACTGAAGCTTTCTTT CASSLLGGLRNTEAFF
TRBJ1-5 TRBV19 . . TGTGCCAGTAGTATCGGAAAGGGGTATAGCAATCAGCCCCAGCATTTT CASSIGKGYSNQPQHF
TRBJ1-1 TRBV29-1 . TRBD1 TGCAGCGTTTACCGACAGGGGCGGCGGCCTGAAGCTTTCTTT CSVYRQGRRPEAFF
TRBJ1-1 TRBV29-1 . TRBD1 TGCAGCGCCCTTGGGACAGGGGGCACTGAAGCTTTCTTT CSALGTGGTEAFF
TRBJ2-7 TRBV15 . . TGTGCCACCAGCAGAGATCGAGGTGCGTACGAGCAGTACTTC CATSRDRGAYEQYF
TRBJ1-1 TRBV6-2/TRBV6-3 once . TGTGCCAGCAGTTACTCGGCCGTCCGAGGCACTGAAGCTTTCTTT CASSYSAVRGTEAFF
TRBJ2-7 TRBV15 . . TGTGCCACCAGCAGAGACCGACAGATTTACGAGCAGTACTTC CATSRDRQIYEQYF
TRBJ2-7 TRBV9 . . TGTGCCAGCAGTCAAGGGCAGGGGCGAATAAACTACGAGCAGTACTTC CASSQGQGRINYEQYF
TRBJ2-7 TRBV11-2 . . TGTGCCAGCAGCTTATACTACGAGCAGTACTTC CASSLYYEQYF
TRBJ1-2 TRBV29-1 . . TGCAGCGTTACACGGGGGGGATCTAACTATGGCTACACCTTC CSVTRGGSNYGYTF
TRBJ1-5 TRBV29-1 . . TGCAGCGTTGGGGGTACGGGGGATCAGCCCCAGCATTTT CSVGGTGDQPQHF
TRBJ2-7 TRBV11-2 . . TGTGCCAGCAGGGAGTTTGGACACAGACCCTACGAGCAGTACTTC CASREFGHRPYEQYF
TRBJ2-1 TRBV7-2 . . TGTGCCAGCAGCTCAACAGGGATCTACAATGAGCAGTTCTTC CASSSTGIYNEQFF
TRBJ2-1 TRBV19 few TRBD1 TGTGCCAGTCAGGGGGCCCTGGACAATGAGCAGTTCTTC CASQGALDNEQFF
TRBJ2-6 TRBV7-9 . TRBD1 TGTGCCAGCAGCTTACCGGGACAGATCTCTGGGGCCAACGTCCTGACTTTC CASSLPGQISGANVLTF
TRBJ1-5 TRBV6-5 . TRBD1 TGTGCCAGCAGGGGGGGACAGCCCAATCAGCCCCAGCATTTT CASRGGQPNQPQHF
TRBJ1-5 TRBV7-2 . . TGTGCCAGCAGCTTAGGTCCCCTAAGCAATCAGCCCCAGCATTTT CASSLGPLSNQPQHF
TRBJ2-7 TRBV7-4 . TRBD2 TGTGCCAGCAGCCCCTGGACTAGCGGGGGCCGCTCGTACGAGCAGTACTTC CASSPWTSGGRSYEQYF
TRBJ1-6 TRBV7-3 . . TGTGCCAGCAGCTTAACCCACGGGAATAATTCACCCCTCCACTTT CASSLTHGNNSPLHF
TRBJ1-5 TRBV7-2 . . TGTGCCAGCAGCACCAGTTCGGGGCAGCCCCAGCATTTT CASSTSSGQPQHF
TRBJ1-1 TRBV19 . . TGTGCCAGTAGTATATCATGGGGGCCGAACACTGAAGCTTTCTTT CASSISWGPNTEAFF
TRBJ1-6 TRBV25-1 . . TGTGCCAGCAGTGAATTAGGCGGGACCGATAATTCACCCCTCCACTTT CASSELGGTDNSPLHF
TRBJ1-2 TRBV5-6 . . TGTGCCAGCAGCTTGGCCCAGGGACAAACCTATGGCTACACCTTC CASSLAQGQTYGYTF